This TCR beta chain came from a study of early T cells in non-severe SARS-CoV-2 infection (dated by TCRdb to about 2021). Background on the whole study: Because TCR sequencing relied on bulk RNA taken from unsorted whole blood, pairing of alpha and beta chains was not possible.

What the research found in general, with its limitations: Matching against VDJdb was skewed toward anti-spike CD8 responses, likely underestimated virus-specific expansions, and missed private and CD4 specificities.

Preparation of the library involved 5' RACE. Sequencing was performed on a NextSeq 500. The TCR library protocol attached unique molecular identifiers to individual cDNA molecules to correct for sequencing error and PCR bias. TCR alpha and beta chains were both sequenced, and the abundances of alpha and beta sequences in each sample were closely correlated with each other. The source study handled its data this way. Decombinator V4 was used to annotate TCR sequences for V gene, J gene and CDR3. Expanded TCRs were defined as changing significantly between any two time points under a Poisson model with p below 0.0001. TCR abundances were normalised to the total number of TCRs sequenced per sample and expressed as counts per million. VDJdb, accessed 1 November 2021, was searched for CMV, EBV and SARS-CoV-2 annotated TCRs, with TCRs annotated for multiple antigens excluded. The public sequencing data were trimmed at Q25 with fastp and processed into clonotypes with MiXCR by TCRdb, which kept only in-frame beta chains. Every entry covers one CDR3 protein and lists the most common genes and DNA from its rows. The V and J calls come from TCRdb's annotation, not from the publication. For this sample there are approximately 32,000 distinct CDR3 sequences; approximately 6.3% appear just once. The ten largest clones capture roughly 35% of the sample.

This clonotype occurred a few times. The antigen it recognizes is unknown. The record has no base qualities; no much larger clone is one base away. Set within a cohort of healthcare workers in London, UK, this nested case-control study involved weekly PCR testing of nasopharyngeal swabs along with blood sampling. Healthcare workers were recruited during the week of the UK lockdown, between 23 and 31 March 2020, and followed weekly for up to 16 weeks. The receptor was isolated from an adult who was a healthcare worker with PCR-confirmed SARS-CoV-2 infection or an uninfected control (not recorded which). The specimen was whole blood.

The DNA sequence reads TGCAGTGCTACCGGGACTAGCGGGGGGGCCGCCACCGGGGAGCTGTTTTTT. This sequence encodes CSATGTSGGAATGELFF. The sequence links TRBV20-1 to TRBJ2-2; TRBD2 fits 16 bases in the junction. From the cysteine through the phenylalanine, the CDR3 covers 17 amino acids. Here the CDR3 DNA is all that survives: 51 bases in frame from base 1. The germline V gene (reference sequence) sets CDR1 to DFQATT and CDR2 to SNEGSKA. Here V drops 4 bases and J drops 4 bases, and the junction holds 6 bases not matched to any gene.